Reported below is one T cell receptor (beta chain). This receptor's antigen is unknown. Base qualities are missing; no much larger clone stands one base away. At the junction V is shortened by 8 bases and J by 0 bases, with 11 bases in between. The CDR3 sequence holds 14 residues, the cysteine and phenylalanine included. Only the CDR3 portion is preserved as DNA: 42 bases, with reading frame beginning at the first base. The germline V gene (reference sequence) provides CDR1 LNHDA and CDR2 SQIVND. The record originates from a study of PD-1 blockade in classical Hodgkin lymphoma (dated by TCRdb to the early 2020s). About the full investigation: Nivolumab dosing was 3 mg/kg intravenously every 2 weeks, continuing until either disease progression or unacceptable toxicity. The study used CyTOF and TCR beta sequencing to define a peripheral blood immune signature of response to PD-1 blockade in classical Hodgkin lymphoma.

Genomic DNA was isolated using the Qiagen DNeasy kit from unsorted PBMCs as well as from negatively selected CD4+ and CD8+ fractions. Amplification of TCR beta CDR3 regions was done by immunoSEQ multiplex PCR with primers that anneal to V and J segments. A synthetic immune receptor repertoire was used to minimize amplification bias, and any remaining bias was removed computationally after sequencing. Per the authors' processing: Repertoire diversity was quantified as the Shannon entropy index using custom Python scripts. Unsorted, CD4+ and CD8+ repertoires were analyzed separately, except for combined analyses in which CD4+ and CD8+ sequences were merged in silico. A clone counted as expanded when the clone's frequency after treatment rose at least 2-fold relative to C1D1, and clones undetected at baseline were given a pseudocount of 0.5. Singleton clones were defined as clones with 0 or 1 copy at C1D1, and non-singleton clones were defined as clones with 2 or more copies. Clones expanded in unsorted samples were labelled as CD4+, CD8+ or unknown by matching protein sequences in sorted samples from the same patient. Wilcoxon tests on paired samples were used to test changes in diversity from C1D1 to C4D1. What TCRdb holds here is the immuneACCESS table cut down to in-frame rearrangements. Part of the clones is not present; checked against another copy, under half of the missing clones reflect an unresolved V gene, and the others are unexplained. That table gives V, J and clone size, and the DNA gave D and trimming. A total of 13,000 or so clones appear in this sample, roughly 80% of them only once. The ten top clones hold more than 15% of the sample.

In light of the paper, this sample's time point label describes: cycle 4 day 1 (C4D1), after more than five weeks of nivolumab. Every trial patient had relapsed after autologous stem cell transplantation, and cohorts A, B and C differed in prior brentuximab vedotin exposure. The trial cohort was composed of 55 to 65 patients with relapsed/refractory classical Hodgkin lymphoma, for whom complete response, partial response or progressive disease was recorded as best overall response. Single-agent nivolumab was administered to trial patients in the multi-cohort phase II CheckMate 205 trial. An independent review committee assessed best overall response by applying the 2007 International Working Group response criteria. Trial PBMCs were collected just before the start of nivolumab (C1D1) and during therapy at cycle 2 day 1 and cycle 4 day 1. After peripheral blood was drawn into 8 mL Vacutainer Cell Preparation Tubes, PBMCs were isolated by centrifugation and then cryopreserved.

General conclusions and limits of the study: By C4D1, a significant rise was seen in CD4+ TCR diversity but not in CD8+ TCR diversity (p=0.0027 vs p=0.16), and the rise was most apparent among complete responders (p=0.02). Lower diversity was seen in patients whose nivolumab began less than 1 year after ASCT, and these patients were left out of later analyses so that immune reconstitution would not confound the results. The study was limited to a single clinical trial cohort, and causes of repertoire differences, possibly disease activity or prior therapy, remained undefined. Newly diagnosed patients were reported to have lower baseline TCR diversity than healthy donors, and relapsed/refractory patients were reported to have lower baseline TCR diversity still. Baseline diversity similar to that of newly diagnosed patients was observed in trial patients achieving complete response, whereas significantly lower diversity was observed in partial responders and progressors.

The chain is assembled from TRBV19 and TRBJ1-5; the D gene cannot be named for sure. The origin of this receptor is a human donor with classical Hodgkin lymphoma. Sequencing was performed on peripheral blood mononuclear cells (PBMCs), taken before the fourth cycle of nivolumab. The CDR3 protein: CASHTLYSNQPQHF. In nucleotides, the sequence is TGTGCCAGTCATACACTTTATAGCAATCAGCCCCAGCATTTT. Where the CDR3 stops, the reference TRBV19 and TRBJ1-5 genes take over; the full variable domain is DGGITQSPKYLFRKEGQNVTLSCEQNLNHDAMYWYRQDPGQGLRLIYYSQIVNDFQKGDIAEGYSVSREKKESFPLTVTSAQKNPTAFYLCASHTLYSNQPQHFGDGTRLSIL.